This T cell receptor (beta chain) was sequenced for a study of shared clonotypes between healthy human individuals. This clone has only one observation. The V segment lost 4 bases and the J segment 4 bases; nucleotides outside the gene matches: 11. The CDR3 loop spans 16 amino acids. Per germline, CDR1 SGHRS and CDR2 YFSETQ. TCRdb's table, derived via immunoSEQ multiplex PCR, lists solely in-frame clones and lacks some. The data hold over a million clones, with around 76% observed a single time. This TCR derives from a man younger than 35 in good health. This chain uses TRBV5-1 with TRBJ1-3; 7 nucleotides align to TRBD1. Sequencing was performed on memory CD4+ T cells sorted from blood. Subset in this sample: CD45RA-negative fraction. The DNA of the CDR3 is TGCGCCAGCAGCGATGGACAGGTCGCTTTAGGAAACACCATATATTTT. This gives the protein CASSDGQVALGNTIYF.